These 20 T cell receptor beta chains share one sample of origin, sequenced in a study of control samples from healthy donors and cancer patients. TCRdb keeps only in-frame clones here, not all; method: immunoSEQ multiplex PCR. The profile shows 130,000 or so clones, approximately 87% of them singletons. Sequences were obtained from blood. Source of these receptors: a man aged 55 to 70 in good health.

The gene calls are TRBV10-3 and TRBJ1-6; D remains unclear. This CDR3 is 15 amino acids long. V lost 0 bases to trimming and J lost 5 bases, with 8 bases between them. The germline V gene has CDR1 ENHRY and CDR2 SYGVKD. This CDR3 reads CAISESGLDNSPLHF. CDR3 bases: TGTGCCATCAGTGAGTCGGGTCTTGATAATTCACCCCTCCACTTT.

The chain uses TRBV7-6 and TRBJ2-2; D gene ambiguous. Germline CDR1 and CDR2: SGHVS and FNYEAQ. V lost 0 bases and J 5 bases, leaving 4 bases between the germline ends. This CDR3 comprises 13 residues. CDR3 coding DNA: TGTGCCAGCAGCTTAGCGTCGACCGGGGAGCTGTTTTTT. Protein sequence: CASSLASTGELFF.

The J gene is TRBJ1-2, the V gene TRBV11-2; D unresolved. Germline lookup yields CDR1 SGHAT and CDR2 FQNNGV. V was pared by 5 bases and J by 7 bases, with 11 bases between. This CDR3 is built from 12 residues. This CDR3 reads CASSASTFGYTF. CDR3 in DNA: TGTGCCAGCAGCGCCTCTACATTTGGCTACACCTTC.

The chain's CDR3 is CASSPRGGAYDGELFF. In nucleotides, the CDR3 is TGTGCCAGCAGCCCTCGCGGGGGGGCCTATGACGGGGAGCTGTTTTTT. The chain employs TRBV7-2 and TRBJ2-2; 9 nucleotides align to TRBD2. Germline CDR1 is SGHTA and CDR2 is FQGNSA. With V trimmed by 5 bases and J by 7 bases, 11 bases remained unmatched. The CDR3 has 16 amino acids.

The chain carries TRBV27 and TRBJ1-1, with D perhaps TRBD1 (6 bases). The CDR3 is 15 amino acids. From germline, CDR1 is MNHEY and CDR2 SMNVEV (reference sequence). The V end lost 2 bases, the J end lost 4 bases, and 14 bases lay between the germline ends. The CDR3 is CASSLEQGSGTEAFF. As DNA, the CDR3 is TGTGCCAGCAGTTTAGAGCAGGGGTCGGGCACTGAAGCTTTCTTT.

A few counts support this clone. This chain joins TRBV5-4 and TRBJ1-1, with D maybe TRBD1 (5 bases). The CDR3 covers 15 residues. The V gene's germline CDR1 is SGHNT and CDR2 YYREEE (reference sequence). Between the trimmed V and J ends, which lost 4 bases and 1 base, there was a span of 14 bases. The CDR3 region is CASSGGGATNTEAFF. In nucleotides, the CDR3 is TGTGCCAGCAGCGGTGGAGGGGCCACGAACACTGAAGCTTTCTTT.

The rearrangement links TRBV30 to TRBJ2-2; TRBD1 matches 8 bases. CDR1 and CDR2 (germline): GTSNPN, SVGIG (reference sequence). The length of the CDR3 is 14 residues. The trim removed 1 base at V and 5 bases at J, leaving 3 bases unmatched. CDR3 in DNA: TGTGCCTGGAGTGCACAGGGGGGAACCGGGGAGCTGTTTTTT. It yields the protein CAWSAQGGTGELFF.

The sample holds one count of this clone. The chain recombines TRBV30 with TRBJ2-7; D could derive from TRBD1 or TRBD2 (6 bases each). The germline V gene encodes CDR1 GTSNPN and CDR2 SVGIG (reference sequence). Deletions cut 5 bases from V and 5 bases from J, with 19 bases between. The CDR3 sequence is 14 residues long. The CDR3 nucleotides are TGTGCCTGGGCCCGTGGGGGGCCTAGGGACGAGCAGTACTTC. The encoded protein is CAWARGGPRDEQYF.

The chain combines TRBV18 with TRBJ2-3, with 7 positions matching TRBD2. Germline V gives CDR1 KGHSH, CDR2 LQKENI. The junction had 2 bases not matched to a gene; V was cut back by 0 bases and J by 5 bases. The CDR3 runs to 14 residues. The CDR3 DNA sequence: TGTGCCAGCTCACCACCAGCGGGGAGAGATACGCAGTATTTT. This translates into CASSPPAGRDTQYF.

The J gene is TRBJ1-5, the V gene TRBV10-3; 12 bases line up with TRBD1. This CDR3 comprises 16 residues. Germline loops: CDR1 ENHRY, CDR2 SYGVKD. Losses at the gene ends were 0 bases for V and 7 bases for J; bases not matched to a gene: 4. The CDR3 protein is CAISESGQGARQPQHF. The DNA of the CDR3 is TGTGCCATCAGTGAGTCGGGACAGGGGGCTCGACAGCCCCAGCATTTT.

Comments on this clone: Other DNA sequences of this sample code for an identical CDR3. This rearrangement joins TRBV3-1 (or the pseudogene TRBV3-2) to TRBJ2-5; D unclear. The V end lost 2 bases, the J end lost 4 bases, and 5 bases lay between the germline ends. The germline V gene encodes CDR1 LGHDT and CDR2 YNNKEL (reference sequence). The CDR3 covers 12 residues. The CDR3 DNA sequence: TGTGCCAGCAGCCAAACTGGAGAGACCCAGTACTTC. Protein sequence: CASSQTGETQYF.

The chain has TRBV7-8 and TRBJ1-2, with D maybe TRBD1 (5 bases). Germline V gene lookup returns CDR1 SGHVS and CDR2 FQNEAQ. This CDR3 comprises 16 residues. Trimming pared 4 bases from V and 1 base from J, leaving 16 bases between. The CDR3 spells CASSSPGRGLNYGYTF. The CDR3 bases are TGTGCCAGCAGCTCACCGGGGAGGGGACTTAACTATGGCTACACCTTC.

This rearrangement joins TRBV28 to TRBJ1-1; D gene ambiguous. V lost 5 bases and J lost 4, with 11 bases in between. The CDR3 runs 13 residues. Germline V gives CDR1 MDHEN, CDR2 SYDVKM. This chain's CDR3 is CASSLGVSTEAFF. CDR3 bases: TGTGCCAGCAGTCTGGGAGTGAGCACTGAAGCTTTCTTT.

V is TRBV19 and J is TRBJ1-1, with D perhaps TRBD1 (6 bases). The CDR3 has 14 amino acids. Trimming stripped 3 bases from V and 4 bases from J, with 12 bases between. Germline-derived CDR1 and CDR2 are LNHDA and SQIVND (reference sequence). The DNA of the CDR3 is TGTGCCAGTAGTATCGGGGGCGCGGTCACTGAAGCTTTCTTT. Its protein is CASSIGGAVTEAFF.

This rearrangement joins TRBV19 to TRBJ1-1, with 7 bases that match TRBD1. The CDR3 has 17 residues. Unmatched junction bases numbered 12, after V lost 3 bases and J lost 2 bases. Germline CDR1 reads LNHDA; CDR2 reads SQIVND (reference sequence). CDR3 DNA: TGTGCCAGTAGTATCTTAAGGGGACAGACTGCAAACACTGAAGCTTTCTTT. This gives the protein CASSILRGQTANTEAFF.

The V gene is TRBV7-2, the J gene TRBJ1-4; 10 nucleotides agree with TRBD1. The CDR3 is made up of 14 amino acids. The V gene end was trimmed by 5 bases and the J gene end by 12 bases; junction bases not matched to a gene: 9. Germline V gene lookup returns CDR1 SGHTA and CDR2 FQGNSA. CDR3 sequence: CASSPGQGGRQLFF. CDR3 bases: TGTGCCAGCAGCCCTGGACAGGGGGGGAGGCAACTGTTTTTT.

The chain recombines TRBV30 with TRBJ1-3; D unresolved. Looked up from germline, CDR1 is GTSNPN and CDR2 is SVGIG (reference sequence). The CDR3 consists of 16 residues. CDR3 residues: CAHWTDSWPSGNTIYF. For the CDR3, the DNA is TGTGCGCACTGGACCGATTCGTGGCCTTCGGGAAACACCATATATTTT.

The V and J genes are TRBV7-8 and TRBJ2-7; D is unresolved. This CDR3 spans 13 amino acids. The V end lost 3 bases, the J end lost 6 bases, and 12 bases lay between the germline ends. In germline, CDR1 is SGHVS, CDR2 FQNEAQ. The CDR3 reads CASSFDSRGEQYF. CDR3 DNA sequence: TGTGCCAGCAGCTTCGACTCCCGAGGCGAGCAGTACTTC.

The chain uses TRBV19 and TRBJ2-1; 9 bases line up with TRBD2. Germline CDR1 and CDR2: LNHDA and SQIVND (reference sequence). This CDR3 comprises 16 residues. The V and J ends lost 5 bases and 0 bases, in that order; junction bases with no gene match: 5. The chain's CDR3 is CASSWGTSSSYNEQFF. CDR3 DNA sequence: TGTGCCAGTAGTTGGGGGACTAGCAGCTCCTACAATGAGCAGTTCTTC.

The chain links TRBV2 to TRBJ1-3; D is undetermined. There are 9 residues in the CDR3. V was clipped by 6 bases and J by 6 bases, with 0 bases between them. CDR1 and CDR2 (germline): SNHLY, FYNNEI. The CDR3 spells CASRNTIYF. For the CDR3, the DNA is TGTGCCAGCAGAAACACCATATATTTT.